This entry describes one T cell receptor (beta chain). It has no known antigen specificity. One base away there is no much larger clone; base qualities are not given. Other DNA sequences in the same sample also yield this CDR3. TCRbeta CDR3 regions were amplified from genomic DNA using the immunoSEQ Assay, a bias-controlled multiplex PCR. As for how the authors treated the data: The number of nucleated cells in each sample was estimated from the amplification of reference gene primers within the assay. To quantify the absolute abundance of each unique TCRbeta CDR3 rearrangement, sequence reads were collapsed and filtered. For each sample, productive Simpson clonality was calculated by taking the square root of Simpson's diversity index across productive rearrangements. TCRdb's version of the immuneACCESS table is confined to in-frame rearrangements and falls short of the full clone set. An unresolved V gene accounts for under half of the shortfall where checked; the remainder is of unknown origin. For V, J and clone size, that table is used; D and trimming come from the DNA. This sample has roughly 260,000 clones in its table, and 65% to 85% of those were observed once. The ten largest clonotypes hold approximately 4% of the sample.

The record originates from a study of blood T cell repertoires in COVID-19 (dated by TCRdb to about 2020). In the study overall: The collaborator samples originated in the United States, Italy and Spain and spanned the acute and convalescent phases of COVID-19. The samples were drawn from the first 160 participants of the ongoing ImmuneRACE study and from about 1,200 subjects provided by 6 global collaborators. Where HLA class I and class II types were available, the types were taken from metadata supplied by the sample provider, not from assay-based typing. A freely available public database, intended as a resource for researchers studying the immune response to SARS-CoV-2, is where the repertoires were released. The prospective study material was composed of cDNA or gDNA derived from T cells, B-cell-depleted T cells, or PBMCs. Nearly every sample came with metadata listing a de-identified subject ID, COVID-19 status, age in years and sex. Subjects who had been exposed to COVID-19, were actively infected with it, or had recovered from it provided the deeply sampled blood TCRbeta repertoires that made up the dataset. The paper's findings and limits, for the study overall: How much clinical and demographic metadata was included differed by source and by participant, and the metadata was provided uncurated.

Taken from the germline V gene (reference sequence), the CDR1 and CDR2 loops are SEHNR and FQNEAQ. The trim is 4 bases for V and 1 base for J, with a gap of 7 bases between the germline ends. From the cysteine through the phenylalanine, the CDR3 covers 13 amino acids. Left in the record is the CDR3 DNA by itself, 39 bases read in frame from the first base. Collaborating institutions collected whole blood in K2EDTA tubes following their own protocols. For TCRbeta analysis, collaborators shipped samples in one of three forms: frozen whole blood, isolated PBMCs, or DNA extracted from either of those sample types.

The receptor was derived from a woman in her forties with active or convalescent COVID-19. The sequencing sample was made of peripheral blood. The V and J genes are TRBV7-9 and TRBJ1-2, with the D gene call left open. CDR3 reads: CASSSTVNYGYTF. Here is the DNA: TGTGCCAGCAGCTCTACGGTTAACTATGGCTACACCTTC.